The 23 T cell receptor beta chains listed next were all sequenced from one sample in a study of T cells in Graves' hyperthyroidism and ophthalmopathy. Template material for amplifying TCR beta CDR3 regions consisted of RNA transcripts. An initial round of RT-PCR targeting the TCR CDR3 relied on the HTBI primer set. TCRdb used MiXCR to reprocess the multiplex PCR reads, holding one entry per CDR3 protein. The table shows a few hundred thousand distinct CDR3 sequences, with 15% to 17% occurring only once. The specimen was blood. Receptors were obtained from a woman aged 25 to 45 with Graves' hyperthyroidism.

The rearrangement links TRBV20-1 to TRBJ2-7; 7 bases align to TRBD1. From germline, CDR1 is DFQATT and CDR2 SNEGSKA (reference sequence). The CDR3 is made up of 14 amino acids. The ends lost 5 bases at V and 4 bases at J; junction bases unmatched: 11. The DNA for the CDR3 is TGCAGTGCTCCCCGGGACAGAAGCTTTTACGAGCAGTACTTC. The encoded protein is CSAPRDRSFYEQYF.

In this sample, this clonotype turned up many times. The chain couples TRBV30 to TRBJ2-7; tentative D call: TRBD1 (6 bases). V was shortened by 1 base and J by 5 bases, with 12 bases between the two germline ends. The CDR3 spans 13 residues. Germline CDR1 is GTSNPN and CDR2 is SVGIG (reference sequence). This CDR3 is CAWSGGTSDEQYF. Written as DNA, the CDR3 is TGTGCCTGGAGTGGAGGGACATCGGACGAGCAGTACTTC.

This clonotype was found many times. V gene TRBV20-1 combines with J gene TRBJ2-3; D remains unclear. CDR3 length equals 14 residues. Germline V gives CDR1 DFQATT, CDR2 SNEGSKA (reference sequence). The ends were cut back, 0 bases at V and 2 bases at J, with 9 bases in the middle. The DNA of the CDR3 is TGCAGTGCTAGAGATCGGAAGAACACAGATACGCAGTATTTT. As protein: CSARDRKNTDTQYF.

Ten or more counts support this clonotype. The rearrangement uses TRBV12-3 or TRBV12-4 and TRBJ1-1; 9 bases map to TRBD1. V shed 5 bases and J 5 bases; nucleotides not matched to a gene: 9. This CDR3 is 15 amino acids long. CDR3 sequence: CASSPDRGDRTEAFF. The CDR3 nucleotides read TGTGCCAGCAGTCCCGACAGGGGGGATAGGACTGAAGCTTTCTTT.

This clonotype was detected only a few times. This sequence joins TRBV12-3 or TRBV12-4 and TRBJ2-6; maybe TRBD1 (5 bases). V lost 8 bases, J lost 0 bases, and 11 bases lay in between. CDR3 size: 15 residues. Here the CDR3 reads CASRQPISGANVLTF. The CDR3 DNA is TGTGCCAGCCGACAGCCGATCTCTGGGGCCAACGTCCTGACTTTC.

Ten or more counts support this clonotype. This sequence joins TRBV6-1 and TRBJ2-1; TRBD1 agrees at 8 bases. The CDR3 consists of 15 residues. Germline assignment: CDR1 MNHNS and CDR2 SASEGT. V gave up 6 bases and J gave up 8 bases; unmatched junction bases: 12. In DNA, the CDR3 is TGTGCCAGCAGGCCCGGGGCAGGGGGCTGGGATGAGCAGTTCTTC. Translated, it gives CASRPGAGGWDEQFF.

Details on this clonotype: The conserved phenylalanine or tryptophan normally closing the CDR3 is absent here, so this likely arose from a read error. The rearrangement joins TRBV12-3 or TRBV12-4 to TRBJ1-3, with D perhaps matching TRBD1 (5 bases). Trimming left V 5 bases short and J 0 bases short, with 8 bases between. The CDR3 contains 14 residues. CDR3 residues: CASSTGYSGNTIYL. The CDR3 nucleotides are TGTGCCAGCAGTACAGGTTACTCTGGAAACACCATATATCTT.

This clonotype was observed once. This chain links TRBV6-2 or TRBV6-3 with TRBJ2-7; 10 nucleotides match TRBD1. This CDR3 has 15 amino acids. J gave up 3 bases and V 2 bases, and 4 bases lay outside the gene matches. CDR1 is MNHEY, CDR2 SVGEGT, per germline. CDR3: CASSYLGQGVYEQYF. The CDR3 DNA reads TGTGCCAGCAGTTACCTCGGACAGGGGGTCTACGAGCAGTACTTC.

In this sample, this clonotype turned up a few times. The DNA of the CDR3 is TGCGCCAGCAGCCAAGAAGGGGTGGGGTGGAACACCGGGGAGCTGTTTTTT. As protein: CASSQEGVGWNTGELFF. The rearrangement joins TRBV4-1 to TRBJ2-2; TRBD1 might be the D (5 bases). The germline CDR1 and CDR2 sequences are MGHRA and YSYEKL. The CDR3 consists of 17 residues. The ends were cut back, 0 bases at V and 1 base at J, with 12 bases in the middle.

This clonotype was observed a few times. The chain recombines TRBV6-1 with TRBJ2-7; a weak D match, TRBD2 (5 bases). V was trimmed by 7 bases and J by 5 bases, leaving 15 bases between them. Germline assignment: CDR1 MNHNS and CDR2 SASEGT. This CDR3 comprises 13 residues. In DNA, the CDR3 is TGTGCCAGCACCATCGCCCCGGGGAACGAGCAGTACTTC. It is translated as CASTIAPGNEQYF.

About this clonotype itself: Since a much larger clone is just one base distant, this may be a read error. The chain employs TRBV11-2 and TRBJ2-1; no clear D. The CDR3 sequence is 14 residues long. Germline loops: CDR1 SGHAT, CDR2 FQNNGV. V dropped 5 bases and J dropped 9 bases, with 17 bases sitting between them. The CDR3 protein is CASSPSRPVSEQFF. CDR3 sequence (DNA): TGTGCCAGCAGCCCCTCACGACCGGTCAGTGAGCAGTTCTTC.

This clonotype was seen ten or more times. The chain couples TRBV11-2 to TRBJ1-2; D unclear. This CDR3 is 17 amino acids long. Germline V lookup: CDR1 SGHAT, CDR2 FQNNGV. Trimming shortened V by 0 bases and J by 5 bases, and 19 bases separated the two germline ends. In nucleotides, the CDR3 is TGTGCCAGCAGCTTAGATGGAAACTTTGGCTCAAATTATGGCTACACCTTC. It codes for CASSLDGNFGSNYGYTF. The full variable domain, completed using reference TRBV11-2 and TRBJ1-2, is EAGVAQSPRYKIIEKRQSVAFWCNPISGHATLYWYQQILGQGPKLLIQFQNNGVVDDSQLPKDRFSAERLKGVDSTLKIQPAKLEDSAVYLCASSLDGNFGSNYGYTFGSGTRLTVV.

This clonotype was observed many times. The chain joins TRBV27 to TRBJ1-1; D unclear. Germline CDR1 reads MNHEY; CDR2 reads SMNVEV (reference sequence). Trimming shortened V by 2 bases and J by 0 bases, and 10 bases separated the two germline ends. This CDR3 is built from 15 residues. CDR3 DNA: TGTGCCAGCAGTTTAGAAGGCGGTATGAACACTGAAGCTTTCTTT. It is translated as CASSLEGGMNTEAFF.

A few counts support this clonotype. The genes are TRBV7-2 and TRBJ1-1; 7 nucleotides match TRBD1. V was pared by 5 bases and J by 6 bases, with 9 bases of the junction left unmatched. Germline loops: CDR1 SGHTA, CDR2 FQGNSA. CDR3 length: 14 amino acids. The CDR3 DNA is TGTGCCAGCAGCGAAATACAGGGGACCGCTGAAGCTTTCTTT. Translating gives CASSEIQGTAEAFF.

In regard to this clonotype: One end of the junction varies from germline; a read error may be responsible. CDR3 in DNA: TGTGCCAGCAGTGGGCAGATGAACACTAAAGCTTTCTTT. This codes for CASSGQMNTKAFF. This chain uses TRBV6-1 with TRBJ1-1; D unresolved. The CDR3 runs to 13 residues. Germline CDR1 MNHNS, CDR2 SASEGT.

This clonotype has a count of ten or more. The chain links TRBV3-1 to TRBJ2-2; 7 positions agree with TRBD1. CDR1 LGHDT and CDR2 YNNKEL come from the germline V gene (reference sequence). The CDR3 has 14 residues. V lost 7 bases, J lost 3 bases, and 5 bases stayed unmatched. The CDR3 nucleotides are TGTGCCAGCAAGCTCACAGGGGACACCGGGGAGCTGTTTTTT. Translating it yields CASKLTGDTGELFF.

The table lists this clonotype with many counts. V gene TRBV7-9 combines with J gene TRBJ2-5; unclear D gene. The CDR3 runs to 12 residues. Germline V gene data show CDR1 as SEHNR and CDR2 as FQNEAQ (reference sequence). V dropped 4 bases and J dropped 3 bases, with 6 bases sitting between them. The CDR3 DNA follows: TGTGCCAGCAGCTCCGCGAAAGAGACCCAGTACTTC. The encoded protein is CASSSAKETQYF.

A few counts support this clonotype. The rearrangement uses TRBV4-2 and TRBJ2-1, with 9 bases that match TRBD2. The junction had 10 bases not matched to a gene; V was cut back by 6 bases and J by 7 bases. CDR3 size: 15 residues. Germline CDR1 and CDR2: LGHNA and YNFKEQ. For the CDR3, the DNA is TGTGCCAGCAGGAAAGAGTCGAGCGGGAGGAATGAGCAGTTCTTC. Amino acids: CASRKESSGRNEQFF.

This clonotype was picked up many times. The chain has TRBV6-2 or TRBV6-3 and TRBJ2-2; D remains unclear. This CDR3 has 10 amino acids. With 11 bases removed from V and 6 bases from J, the gap between germline ends came to 7 bases. CDR1 is MNHEY, CDR2 SVGEGT, per germline. For the CDR3, the DNA is TGTGCCGTATCCGCCGGGGAGCTGTTTTTT. It is translated as CAVSAGELFF.

The sample holds many counts of this clonotype. The chain employs TRBV20-1 and TRBJ2-1, with 9 bases lining up with TRBD2. The germline V gene has CDR1 DFQATT and CDR2 SNEGSKA (reference sequence). The CDR3 consists of 16 residues. V dropped 3 bases and J dropped 4; count of bases not matched to a gene: 10. The CDR3 nucleotides are TGCAGTGCTAGGCCCTTGGGACTAGCAGTATACAATGAGCAGTTCTTC. As protein: CSARPLGLAVYNEQFF.

This clonotype was counted at least ten times. The J gene is TRBJ2-5, the V gene TRBV11-3; 9 bases fit TRBD1. Looked up from germline, CDR1 is SGHNT and CDR2 is YENEEA. After removal of 3 bases from V and 2 bases from J, the junction contained 7 bases not matched to a gene. The CDR3 extends over 16 amino acids. The CDR3 loop reads CASSLGTGGRQETQYF. CDR3 nucleotides: TGTGCCAGCAGCTTGGGAACAGGGGGCCGACAAGAGACCCAGTACTTC.

V and J are TRBV5-1 and TRBJ2-2; D is ambiguous. Trimming stripped 1 base from V and 4 bases from J, with 11 bases between. Germline values: CDR1 SGHRS, CDR2 YFSETQ. The CDR3 loop spans 15 amino acids. CDR3 sequence reads: CASSLIANPTGELFF. The CDR3, as DNA: TGCGCCAGCAGCTTGATTGCAAACCCCACCGGGGAGCTGTTTTTT. The entire variable domain, with the rest obtained from reference TRBV5-1 and TRBJ2-2, is as follows: KAGVTQTPRYLIKTRGQQVTLSCSPISGHRSVSWYQQTPGQGLQFLFEYFSETQRNKGNFPGRFSGRQFSNSRSEMNVSTLELGDSALYLCASSLIANPTGELFFGEGSRLTVL.

This clonotype was observed a few times. Sequence at one end of the junction differs from germline and may be a read error. This rearrangement joins TRBV6-5 to TRBJ1-2; no clear D. In germline, CDR1 is MNHEY, CDR2 SVGAGI. CDR3 length: 15 amino acids. In nucleotides, the CDR3 is TGTGCCAGCAGTTACAGTGCGGGTCGTAACTATGGCTACGCCTTC. Its translation is CASSYSAGRNYGYAF.